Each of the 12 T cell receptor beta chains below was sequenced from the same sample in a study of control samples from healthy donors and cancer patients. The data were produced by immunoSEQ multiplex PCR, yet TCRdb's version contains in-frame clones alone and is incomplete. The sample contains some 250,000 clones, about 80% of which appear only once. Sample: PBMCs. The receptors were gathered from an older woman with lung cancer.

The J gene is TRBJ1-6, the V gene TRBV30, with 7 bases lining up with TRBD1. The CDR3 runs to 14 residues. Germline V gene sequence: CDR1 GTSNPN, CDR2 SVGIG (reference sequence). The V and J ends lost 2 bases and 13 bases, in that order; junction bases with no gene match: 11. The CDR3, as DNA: TGTGCCTGGAGTCGTCAGGGGGTCCATGATCCCCTCCACTTT. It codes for CAWSRQGVHDPLHF.

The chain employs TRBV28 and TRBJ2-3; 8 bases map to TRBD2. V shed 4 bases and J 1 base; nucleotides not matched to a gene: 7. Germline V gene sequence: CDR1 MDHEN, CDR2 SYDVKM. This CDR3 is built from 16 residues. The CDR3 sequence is CASSSYRREGTDTQYF. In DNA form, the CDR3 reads TGTGCCAGCAGTTCCTATCGGCGGGAGGGCACAGATACGCAGTATTTT.

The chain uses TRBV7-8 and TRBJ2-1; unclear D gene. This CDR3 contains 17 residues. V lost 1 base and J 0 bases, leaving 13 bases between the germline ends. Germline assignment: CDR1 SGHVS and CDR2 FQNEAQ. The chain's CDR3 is CASSLVRSVSSYNEQFF. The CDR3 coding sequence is TGTGCCAGCAGCTTAGTACGGAGCGTAAGCTCCTACAATGAGCAGTTCTTC.

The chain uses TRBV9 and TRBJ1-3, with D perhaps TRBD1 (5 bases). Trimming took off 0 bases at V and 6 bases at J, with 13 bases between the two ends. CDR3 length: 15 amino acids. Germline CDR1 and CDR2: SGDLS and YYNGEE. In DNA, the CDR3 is TGTGCCAGCAGCGTAGGCGAGACAGAACAAAACACCATATATTTT. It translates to CASSVGETEQNTIYF.

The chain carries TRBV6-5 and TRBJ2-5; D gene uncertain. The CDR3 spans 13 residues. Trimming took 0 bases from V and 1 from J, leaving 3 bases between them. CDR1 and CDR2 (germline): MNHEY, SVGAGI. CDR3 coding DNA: TGTGCCAGCAGTTACTCATTCCAAGAGACCCAGTACTTC. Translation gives CASSYSFQETQYF.

CDR3 sequence reads: CASSLDREVISPLHF. CDR3 bases: TGTGCCAGCAGCCTAGACAGGGAAGTCATCTCACCCCTCCACTTT. The chain has TRBV7-2 and TRBJ1-6; 7 bases agree with TRBD1. V lost 5 bases to trimming and J lost 10 bases; unmatched junction nucleotides: 11. The CDR3 spans 15 residues. CDR1 and CDR2 (germline): SGHTA, FQGNSA.

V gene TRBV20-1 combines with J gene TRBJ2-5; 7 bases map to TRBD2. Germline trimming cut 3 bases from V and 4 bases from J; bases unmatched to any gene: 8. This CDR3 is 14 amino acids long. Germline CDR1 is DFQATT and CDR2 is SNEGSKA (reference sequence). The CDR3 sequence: CSASDVGGSETQYF. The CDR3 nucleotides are TGCAGTGCTAGTGACGTGGGGGGGTCAGAGACCCAGTACTTC.

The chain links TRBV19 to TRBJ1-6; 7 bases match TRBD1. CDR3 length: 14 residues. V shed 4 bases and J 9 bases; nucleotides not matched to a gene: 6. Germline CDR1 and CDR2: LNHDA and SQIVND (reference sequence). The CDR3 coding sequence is TGTGCCAGTAGTACTGACAGGGATGGTTCACCCCTCCACTTT. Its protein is CASSTDRDGSPLHF.

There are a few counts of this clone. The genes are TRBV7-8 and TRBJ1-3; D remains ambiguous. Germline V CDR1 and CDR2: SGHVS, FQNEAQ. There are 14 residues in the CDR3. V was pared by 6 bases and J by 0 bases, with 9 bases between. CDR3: CASRRGRSGNTIYF. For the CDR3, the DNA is TGTGCCAGCAGAAGAGGACGCTCTGGAAACACCATATATTTT.

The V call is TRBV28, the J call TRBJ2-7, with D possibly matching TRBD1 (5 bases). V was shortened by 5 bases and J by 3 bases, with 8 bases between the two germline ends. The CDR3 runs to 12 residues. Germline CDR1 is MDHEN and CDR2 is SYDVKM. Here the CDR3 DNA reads TGTGCCAGCAGTATGACAGACTACGAGCAGTACTTC. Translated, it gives CASSMTDYEQYF.

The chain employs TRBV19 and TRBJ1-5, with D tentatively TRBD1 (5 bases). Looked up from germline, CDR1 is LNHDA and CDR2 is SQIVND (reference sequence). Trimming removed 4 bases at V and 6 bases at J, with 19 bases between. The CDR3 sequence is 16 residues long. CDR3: CASSRSIGGDSQPQHF. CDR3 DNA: TGTGCCAGTAGTAGATCGATCGGGGGGGATAGTCAGCCCCAGCATTTT.

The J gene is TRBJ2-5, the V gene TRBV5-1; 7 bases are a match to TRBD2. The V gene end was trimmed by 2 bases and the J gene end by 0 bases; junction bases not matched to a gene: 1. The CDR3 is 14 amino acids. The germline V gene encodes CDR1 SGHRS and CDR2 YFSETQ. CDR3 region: CASSFSGYQETQYF. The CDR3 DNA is TGCGCCAGCAGCTTTAGCGGGTACCAAGAGACCCAGTACTTC.